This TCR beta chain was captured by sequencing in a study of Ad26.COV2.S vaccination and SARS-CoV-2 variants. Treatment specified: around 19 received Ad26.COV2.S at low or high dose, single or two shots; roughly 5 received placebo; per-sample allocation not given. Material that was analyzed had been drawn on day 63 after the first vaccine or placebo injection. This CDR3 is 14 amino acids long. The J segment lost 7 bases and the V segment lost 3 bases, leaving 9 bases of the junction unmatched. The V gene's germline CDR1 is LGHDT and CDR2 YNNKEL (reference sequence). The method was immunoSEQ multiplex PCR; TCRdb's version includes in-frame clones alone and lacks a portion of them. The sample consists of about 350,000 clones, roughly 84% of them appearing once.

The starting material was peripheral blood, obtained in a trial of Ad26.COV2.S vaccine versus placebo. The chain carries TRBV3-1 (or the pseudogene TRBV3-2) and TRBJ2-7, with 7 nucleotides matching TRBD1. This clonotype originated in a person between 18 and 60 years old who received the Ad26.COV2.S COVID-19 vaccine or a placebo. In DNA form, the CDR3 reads TGTGCCAGCAGCCAGTTGGCAGGGGGTTGGGAGCAGTACTTC. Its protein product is CASSQLAGGWEQYF.